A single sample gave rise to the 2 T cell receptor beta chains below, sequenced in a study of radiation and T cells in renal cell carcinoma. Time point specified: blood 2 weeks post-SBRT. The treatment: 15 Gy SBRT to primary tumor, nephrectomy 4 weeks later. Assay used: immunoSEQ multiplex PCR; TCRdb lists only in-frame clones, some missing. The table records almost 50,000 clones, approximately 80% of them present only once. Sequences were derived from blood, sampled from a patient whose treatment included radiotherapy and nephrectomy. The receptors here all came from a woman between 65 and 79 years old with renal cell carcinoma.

The CDR3 region is CASSLQQGSNEQYF. CDR3 nucleotides: TGTGCCAGCAGCTTACAACAGGGATCCAACGAGCAGTACTTC. The chain employs TRBV11-1 and TRBJ2-7; D might be TRBD1 (6 bases). Germline CDR1 and CDR2: SGHAT and FQDESV (reference sequence). V lost 2 bases to trimming and J lost 5 bases, with 13 bases between them. The CDR3 has 14 amino acids.

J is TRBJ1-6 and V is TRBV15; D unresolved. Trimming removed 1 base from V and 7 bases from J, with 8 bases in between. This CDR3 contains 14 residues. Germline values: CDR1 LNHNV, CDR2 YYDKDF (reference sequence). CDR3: CATSRGEVNSPLHF. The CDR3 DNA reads TGTGCCACCAGCAGAGGAGAGGTAAATTCACCCCTCCACTTT. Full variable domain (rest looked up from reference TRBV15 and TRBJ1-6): DAMVIQNPRYQVTQFGKPVTLSCSQTLNHNVMYWYQQKSSQAPKLLFHYYDKDFNNEADTPDNFQSRRPNTSFCFLDIRSPGLGDTAMYLCATSRGEVNSPLHFGNGTRLTVT.